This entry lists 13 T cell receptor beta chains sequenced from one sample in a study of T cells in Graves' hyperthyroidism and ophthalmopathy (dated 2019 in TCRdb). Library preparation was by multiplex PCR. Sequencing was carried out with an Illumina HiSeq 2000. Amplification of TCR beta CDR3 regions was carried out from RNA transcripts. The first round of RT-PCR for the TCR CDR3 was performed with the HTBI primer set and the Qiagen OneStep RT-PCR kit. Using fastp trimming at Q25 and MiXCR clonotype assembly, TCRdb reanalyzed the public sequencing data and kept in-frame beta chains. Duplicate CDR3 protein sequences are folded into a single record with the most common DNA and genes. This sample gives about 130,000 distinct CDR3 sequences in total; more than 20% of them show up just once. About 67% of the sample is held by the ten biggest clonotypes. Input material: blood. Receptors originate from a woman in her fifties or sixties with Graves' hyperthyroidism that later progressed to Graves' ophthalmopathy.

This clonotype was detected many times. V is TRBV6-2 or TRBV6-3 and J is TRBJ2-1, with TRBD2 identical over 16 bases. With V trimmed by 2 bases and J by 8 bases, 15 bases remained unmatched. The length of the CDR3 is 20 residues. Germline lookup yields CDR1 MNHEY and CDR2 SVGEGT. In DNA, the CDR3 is TGTGCCAGCAGTTACACTAGACCGGGGACTAGCGGGAGGGCCGGGGATGAGCAGTTCTTC. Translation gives CASSYTRPGTSGRAGDEQFF.

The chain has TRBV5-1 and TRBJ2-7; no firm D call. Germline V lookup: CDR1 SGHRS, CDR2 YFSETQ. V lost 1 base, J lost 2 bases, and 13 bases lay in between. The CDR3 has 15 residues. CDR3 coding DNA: TGCGCCAGCAGCTTGCGGGCAGAAACACCCTACGAGCAGTACTTC. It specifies CASSLRAETPYEQYF. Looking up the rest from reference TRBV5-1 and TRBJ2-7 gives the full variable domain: KAGVTQTPRYLIKTRGQQVTLSCSPISGHRSVSWYQQTPGQGLQFLFEYFSETQRNKGNFPGRFSGRQFSNSRSEMNVSTLELGDSALYLCASSLRAETPYEQYFGPGTRLTVT.

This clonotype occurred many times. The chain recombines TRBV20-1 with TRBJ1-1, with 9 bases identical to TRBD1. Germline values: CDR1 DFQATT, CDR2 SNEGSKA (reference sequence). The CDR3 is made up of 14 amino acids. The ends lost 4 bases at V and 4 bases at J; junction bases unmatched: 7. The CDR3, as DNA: TGCAGTGCTATGTCCACAGGGGGCACCACTGAAGCTTTCTTT. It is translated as CSAMSTGGTTEAFF.

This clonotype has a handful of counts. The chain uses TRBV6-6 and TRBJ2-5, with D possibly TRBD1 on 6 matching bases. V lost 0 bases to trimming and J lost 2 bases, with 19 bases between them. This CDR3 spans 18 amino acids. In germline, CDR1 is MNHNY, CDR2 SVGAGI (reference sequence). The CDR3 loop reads CASSYSGRQRDTQETQYF. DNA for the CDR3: TGTGCCAGCAGTTACTCCGGACGTCAAAGGGACACACAAGAGACCCAGTACTTC.

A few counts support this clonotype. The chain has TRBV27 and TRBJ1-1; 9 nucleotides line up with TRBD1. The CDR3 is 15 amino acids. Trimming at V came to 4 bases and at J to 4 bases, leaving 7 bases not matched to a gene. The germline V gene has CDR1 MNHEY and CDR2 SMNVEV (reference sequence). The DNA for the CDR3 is TGTGCCAGCAGTTACTACAGGGGGCGCGGCACTGAAGCTTTCTTT. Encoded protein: CASSYYRGRGTEAFF.

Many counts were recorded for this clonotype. CDR3 sequence (DNA): TGTGCCAGCAGCCCACAGGGGGCGACTAGCGGGAGGACCTACAATGAGCAGTTCTTC. This translates into CASSPQGATSGRTYNEQFF. V usage is TRBV7-3 and J usage is TRBJ2-1; 13 bases map to TRBD2. CDR3 length: 19 amino acids. Germline trimming cut 5 bases from V and 2 bases from J; bases unmatched to any gene: 12. CDR1 and CDR2 (germline): SGHTA, FQGTGA.

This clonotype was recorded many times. The CDR3, as DNA: TGTGCCAGCAGCGCGGAAAGGTCATACAATGAGCAGTTCTTC. This sequence encodes CASSAERSYNEQFF. The chain joins TRBV2 to TRBJ2-1; D gene ambiguous. The germline V gene encodes CDR1 SNHLY and CDR2 FYNNEI. This CDR3 is 14 amino acids long. With 6 bases removed from V and 4 bases from J, the gap between germline ends came to 13 bases.

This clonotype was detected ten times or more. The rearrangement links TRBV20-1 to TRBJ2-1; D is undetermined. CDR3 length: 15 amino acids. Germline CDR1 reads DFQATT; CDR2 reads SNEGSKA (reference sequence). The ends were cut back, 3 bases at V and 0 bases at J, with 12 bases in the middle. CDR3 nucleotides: TGCAGTGCTAGCTCCCGGATGAGCTCCTACAATGAGCAGTTCTTC. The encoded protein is CSASSRMSSYNEQFF.

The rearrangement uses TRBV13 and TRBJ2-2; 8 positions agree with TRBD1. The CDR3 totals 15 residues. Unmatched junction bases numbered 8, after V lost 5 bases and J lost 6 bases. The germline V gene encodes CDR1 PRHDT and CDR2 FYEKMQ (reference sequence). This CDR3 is CASSPRTGMAGELFF. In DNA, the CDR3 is TGTGCCAGCAGCCCGCGGACAGGGATGGCCGGGGAGCTGTTTTTT.

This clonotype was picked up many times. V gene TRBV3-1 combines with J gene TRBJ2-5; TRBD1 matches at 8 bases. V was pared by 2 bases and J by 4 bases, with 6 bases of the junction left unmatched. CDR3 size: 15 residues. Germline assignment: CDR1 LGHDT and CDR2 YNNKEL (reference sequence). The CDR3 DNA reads TGTGCCAGCAGCCAAAACATACAGGGGGGAGAGACCCAGTACTTC. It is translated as CASSQNIQGGETQYF.

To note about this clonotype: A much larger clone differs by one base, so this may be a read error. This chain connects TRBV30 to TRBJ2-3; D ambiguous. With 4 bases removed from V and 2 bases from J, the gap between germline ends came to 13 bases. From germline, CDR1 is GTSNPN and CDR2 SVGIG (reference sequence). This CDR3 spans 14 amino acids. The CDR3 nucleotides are TGTGCCTGGAAGATACAGCTGGACACAGATACGCAGTATTTT. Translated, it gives CAWKIQLDTDTQYF.

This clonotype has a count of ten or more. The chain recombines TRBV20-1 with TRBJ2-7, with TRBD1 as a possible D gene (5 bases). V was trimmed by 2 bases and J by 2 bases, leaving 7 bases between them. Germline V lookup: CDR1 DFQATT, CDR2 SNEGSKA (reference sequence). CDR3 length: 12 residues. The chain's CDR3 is CSARTQAYEQYF. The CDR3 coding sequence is TGCAGTGCTAGAACACAGGCCTACGAGCAGTACTTC.

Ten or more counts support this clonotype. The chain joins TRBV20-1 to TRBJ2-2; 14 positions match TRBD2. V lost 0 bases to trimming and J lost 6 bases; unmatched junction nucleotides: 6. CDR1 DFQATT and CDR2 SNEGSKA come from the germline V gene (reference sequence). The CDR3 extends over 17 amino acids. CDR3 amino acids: CSARDTGLAGVSGELFF. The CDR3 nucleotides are TGCAGTGCTAGAGACACGGGACTAGCGGGAGTGTCCGGGGAGCTGTTTTTT.